The present entry profiles one T cell receptor beta chain with its context. This clone was recorded only once. Its antigen is unknown. Nothing much larger sits one base from this clone, and base qualities are not available. Library preparation was by the immunoSEQ multiplex PCR assay. For the multiplex PCR, a mixture combining 60 forward primers for TCR Vbeta segments and 13 reverse primers for TCR Jbeta segments was used. The CDR3 region of rearranged TCR beta genes was amplified from genomic DNA by a multiplex PCR assay. The Illumina HiSeq System was used to sequence the amplified TCR beta libraries as 87-base-pair reads. From the authors' description of their analysis: In a later analysis, tens of millions of unique TCR beta chains were counted across the 666 repertoires, and around 10 million of these chains were shared by at least two donors. A nearest-neighbor algorithm error-corrected the raw reads and collapsed the reads into unique sequences, merging closely related sequences to remove PCR and sequencing errors. V, D and J gene segments were assigned by aligning CDR3 sequences to IMGT reference sequences. For a sequence to be retained, a match of at least six nucleotides to both a V gene segment and a J gene segment was required. Rearrangements were classified as productive when the CDR3 lacked stop codons and remained in frame with V and J, and all other rearrangements were classified as non-productive. Following IMGT convention, CDR3 was defined as the stretch from the second conserved V-encoded cysteine up to the conserved J-encoded phenylalanine. In an earlier analysis of 550 to 650 of the donors, sequences lacking an unambiguous match to a single V gene segment were excluded. In an earlier analysis of a few hundred of the donors, V segments were called functional above 56.7% productive rearrangements and were called segregating when the between-donor standard deviation exceeded 5%. A statistical classification framework was built for diagnosing cytomegalovirus status from the catalog of TCR beta chain sequences. V and J gene assignment, in a later analysis, came from comparing TCR nucleotide sequences with IMGT/GENE-DB human TR gene sequences. In a later analysis, CDR3 sequences and most-parsimonious VDJ recombination scenarios were assigned using the TCRdist pipeline. In a later analysis, every TCR beta chain was defined by the combination of its CDR3 amino acid sequence and its V-gene family, and reads without a unique V-gene family were dropped. In a later analysis, approximately 590 highly shared, low-generation-probability nucleotide sequences were removed to address suspected cross-contamination and a sequencing artifact. In a later analysis, a clonal expansion index for each public chain was calculated from normalized within-repertoire ranks of inferred template counts. Generation probabilities in a later analysis came from a VDJ recombination model fitted to out-of-frame rearrangements, and those results were checked against IGoR. Hypergeometric tests were used in a later analysis to score TCR-TCR, TCR-HLA and TCR-CMV co-occurrence, with a repertoire-size bias correction applied to the TCR pairs. False discovery rates were estimated in a later analysis by permuting HLA or CMV assignments 20 times. In a later analysis, co-occurring TCRs were grouped using DBSCAN, with TCRdist sequence similarity added in when clustering inside HLA-allele-positive subsets. Co-occurrence clustering excluded repertoires with fewer than 30,000 or more than 120,000 public chains, plus five with anomalous nucleotide sharing. TCRdb mirrors the immuneACCESS table, restricted to in-frame sequences. Some clones are absent from its copies; in checked studies, under half trace to an unresolved V gene, and the reason for the others is unknown. V and J calls and clone size are as listed in that table; D and trimming were resolved from the DNA. This sample is represented by 150,000 to 200,000 clones; about 73% of them were singletons. The ten largest make up around 3.1% of the sample.

The cohort was made up of 666 healthy bone marrow donors. At the time of sampling, every cohort member was nominally healthy, though immune exposures that went unrecorded were likely present. The donor tested CMV seronegative, placing the donor among the 300 to 400 seronegative members of the cohort. Each donor provided a peripheral blood sample, and peripheral blood mononuclear cells were used for TCR beta sequencing. Genomic DNA extraction from the blood cell samples was performed with the Qiagen DNeasy Blood Extraction Kit. This entry belongs to a study of cytomegalovirus exposure and HLA in healthy donors (dated by TCRdb to about 2017). Some background on the complete study: An earlier analysis of some 500 of the donors reported 250 to 350 Gb of sequence data and 100 million to 140 million unique TCR beta sequences from 150 million to 200 million T cells. The study aimed to test whether signatures of past pathogen exposure could be identified by cataloging public T cell receptors. In a later genetic analysis, genome-wide SNP genotypes for about 65% of the roughly 700 donors were used, and that subset was treated as a discovery cohort. The later analysis used no new phenotypic data to find candidate immune exposures, relying instead on TCR beta sequences and their occurrence across donors. The number of typed donors differed by locus: about 629-630 for A, B, C, DRB1 and DQB1; 500 to 550 for DQA1; 606 for DPA1; and around 470 for DPB1. Several DR-DQ haplotypes were handled as single units for association and clustering because linkage in the cohort was strong. An early release that covered 500 to 800 HLA-typed donors contained 300 to 350 gigabases of sequencing data and 75 million to 100 million unique TCR sequences. Along with the approximately 700-subject first cohort, a separate validation cohort of over a hundred different subjects was used. Among 398 genotyped donors of the cohort, an average of approximately 240,000 unique TCR beta nucleotide sequences was sequenced per donor, of which approximately 19% were non-productive. HLA typing included class I and class II loci at four-digit resolution. In a later analysis, previously published TCR beta repertoires from fewer than 750 donors were re-analyzed and high-resolution HLA genotyping was added so that TCR occurrence patterns could be studied. To predict cytomegalovirus infection status, the study brought together high-throughput TCR immunosequencing, statistical association of individual TCRs with disease status, and machine learning. An earlier analysis of about 620 of the donors applied high-throughput TCR beta sequencing to assess whether each TCR beta V gene segment acted as functional or pseudogenic. Donor age, sex, ethnicity and CMV serostatus were collected together with the repertoire data. The study profiled the T cell repertoires of 550 to 700 subjects by immunosequencing and related them to cytomegalovirus serostatus. Among the roughly 400 genotyped donors, 75% to 90% belonged to the genetic ancestry cluster associated with self-reported Caucasian donors. All discovery cohort repertoires had been generated on a single sequencing platform. Paper-wide results and their limitations: A later analysis found that TCR association rates varied across HLA loci, with DRB1 alleles showing the most associated TCRs and HLA-C alleles the fewest. Because counts were too low, approximately 15 rarely observed V segments, including chromosome 9 orphons, were excluded from the earlier analysis of some 590 of the donors. Most TCR sequences were seen in very few donors, while some public TCRs were found in many individuals. A cluster of highly shared sequence variants was judged likely to represent a technical artifact of the sequencing pipeline. According to a later analysis, most CMV-associated TCR beta chains appeared to be HLA-restricted, and the HLA associations seemed to be driven largely by CMV exposure. Because the 87-base-pair reads could not distinguish some IMGT-functional V segments, including TRBV6-2 and TRBV6-3, those segments were excluded. A later analysis reported that several top co-occurrence clusters appeared linked to parvovirus B19, influenza, CMV and Epstein-Barr virus. In a later analysis, over 15,000 TCR beta sequences were associated with specific HLA alleles at a false discovery rate of 0.05. The study listed approximately 150 TCR beta chains as associated with cytomegalovirus. Strong co-occurrence of HLA alleles, especially DR and DQ, made assigning TCR associations to individual alleles difficult. CMV serostatus was the only immune exposure information available for the cohort. In an earlier analysis of about 600 of the donors, most TCR beta V segments appeared in productive rearrangements about 87% or about 30% of the time, broadly matching IMGT annotations. Because HLA typing was unavailable for some donors at each locus, only the typed subset was used in association tests. V-gene and J-gene trimming of TCR beta chains was associated with a missense DCLRE1C variant in a later genetic analysis, and the association was replicated in an independent cohort. According to the authors, the approach could potentially be generalized to other disease states and immunological phenotypes. A few of the identified cytomegalovirus-associated TCR beta chains were confirmed in vitro to be specific for cytomegalovirus antigens. Compared with equally common non-associated chains, HLA-associated TCR beta chains in a later analysis were more clonally expanded and had lower generation probabilities. Cytomegalovirus status was reported to be diagnosed by the classifier with high specificity and sensitivity in both the original and validation cohorts. Correlated functional status among segregating V segments might reflect linkage disequilibrium, but an unknown experimental factor could not be ruled out. In this cohort, only TCR beta chains were sequenced, and detectable features were limited by the absence of alpha or paired-chain data. The presence/absence analyses assumed that sequencing depth was roughly uniform across donors, and that assumption may not be true. A later genetic analysis reported fewer N-insertions in productive TCRs among donors in an Asian-associated ancestry cluster than the approximately 700-donor mean. A further reported finding was that TCR beta sequences accurately predicted the HLA-A and HLA-B alleles for most subjects in the first cohort.

Trimming accounts for 4 bases at V and 2 bases at J, while the number of junction bases matched to no gene is 11. The CDR3 starts with the cysteine, ends with the phenylalanine, and has 17 residues. Of the read, only the CDR3 DNA is kept; its 51 bases are in frame from base 1. From a lookup of the germline V gene, CDR1 and CDR2 are LGHNA and YNFKEQ. The sequencing input was PBMCs. This TCR was sampled from a middle-aged woman in good health and CMV-seronegative. The V and J genes are TRBV4-2 and TRBJ2-3, and 8 bases in between align with TRBD2. The CDR3 region: CASSRTGGDSYTDTQYF. The DNA reads TGTGCCAGCAGCCGCACGGGGGGGGACTCCTACACAGATACGCAGTATTTT.